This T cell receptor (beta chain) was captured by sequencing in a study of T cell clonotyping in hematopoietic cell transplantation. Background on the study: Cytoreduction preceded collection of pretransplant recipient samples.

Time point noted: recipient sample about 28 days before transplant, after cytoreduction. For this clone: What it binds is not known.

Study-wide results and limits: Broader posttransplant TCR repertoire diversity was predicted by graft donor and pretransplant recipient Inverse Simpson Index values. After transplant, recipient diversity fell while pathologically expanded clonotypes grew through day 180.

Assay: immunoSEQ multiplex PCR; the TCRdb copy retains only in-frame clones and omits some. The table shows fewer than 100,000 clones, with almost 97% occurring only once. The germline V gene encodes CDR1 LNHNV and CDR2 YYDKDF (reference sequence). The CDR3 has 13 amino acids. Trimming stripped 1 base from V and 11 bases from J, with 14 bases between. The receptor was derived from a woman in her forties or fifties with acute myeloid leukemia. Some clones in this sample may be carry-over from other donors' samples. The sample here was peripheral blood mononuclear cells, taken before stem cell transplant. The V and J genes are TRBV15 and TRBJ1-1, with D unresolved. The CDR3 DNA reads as TGTGCCACCAGCAGAGGGACGTTAACCGGCGCTTTCTTT. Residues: CATSRGTLTGAFF.